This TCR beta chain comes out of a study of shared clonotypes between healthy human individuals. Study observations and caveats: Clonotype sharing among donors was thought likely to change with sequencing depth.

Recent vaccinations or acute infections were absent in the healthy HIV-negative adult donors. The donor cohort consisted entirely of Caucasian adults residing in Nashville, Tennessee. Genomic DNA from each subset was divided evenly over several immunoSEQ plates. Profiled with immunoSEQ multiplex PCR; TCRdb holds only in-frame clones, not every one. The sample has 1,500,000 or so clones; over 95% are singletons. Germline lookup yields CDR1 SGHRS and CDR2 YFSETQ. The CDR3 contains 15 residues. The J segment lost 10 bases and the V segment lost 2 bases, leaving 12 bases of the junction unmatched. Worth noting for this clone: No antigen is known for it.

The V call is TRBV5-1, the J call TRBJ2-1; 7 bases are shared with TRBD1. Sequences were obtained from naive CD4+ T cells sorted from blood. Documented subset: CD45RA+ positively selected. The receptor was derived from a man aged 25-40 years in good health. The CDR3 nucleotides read TGCGCCAGCAGCTTTAAGGGGGCAGCAACGGCAGAGCAGTTCTTC. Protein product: CASSFKGAATAEQFF.